A single sample is the source of the 18 T cell receptor beta chains below, sequenced in a study of T cells in Graves' hyperthyroidism and ophthalmopathy. Template material for amplifying TCR beta CDR3 regions consisted of RNA transcripts. In the first-round RT-PCR of the TCR CDR3, the HTBI primer set was used. Each CDR3 protein is one row after TCRdb ran MiXCR on the multiplex PCR reads. The sample records 460,000 or so distinct CDR3 sequences, under 15% being singletons. The sample comprised blood. These receptors all stem from a woman aged 18-30 years with Graves' hyperthyroidism.

The chain joins TRBV6-2 or TRBV6-3 to TRBJ1-1; no firm D call. The CDR3 totals 13 residues. CDR1 is MNHEY and CDR2 is SVGEGT in the germline V gene. The V and J ends lost 0 bases and 6 bases respectively, with 8 bases between them. DNA of the CDR3: TGTGCCAGCAGTTACTCGGTCGGGGCTGAAGCTTTCTTT. It is translated as CASSYSVGAEAFF.

This clonotype appeared many times. The chain links TRBV7-8 to TRBJ2-1; 9 nucleotides line up with TRBD2. The germline V gene has CDR1 SGHVS and CDR2 FQNEAQ. The CDR3 length is 17 residues. V dropped 5 bases and J dropped 8; count of bases not matched to a gene: 16. The CDR3 DNA reads as TGTGCCAGCAGCCCCGAGGGCGGGAGGGCCAATTTCGATGAGCAGTTCTTC. Residues: CASSPEGGRANFDEQFF.

This chain links TRBV9 with TRBJ2-1; D gene ambiguous. Germline V gene data show CDR1 as SGDLS and CDR2 as YYNGEE. The CDR3 runs 12 residues. Trimming took 2 bases from V and 10 from J, leaving 10 bases between them. CDR3 coding DNA: TGTGCCAGCAGCGTGACCAATGGAGAGCAGTTCTTC. Its translation is CASSVTNGEQFF. The full variable domain, its missing parts supplied by reference TRBV9 and TRBJ2-1, is DSGVTQTPKHLITATGQRVTLRCSPRSGDLSVYWYQQSLDQGLQFLIQYYNGEERAKGNILERFSAQQFPDLHSELNLSSLELGDSALYFCASSVTNGEQFFGPGTRLTVL.

This clonotype appeared many times. As DNA, the CDR3 is TGTGCCAGCAGTTCCGCGGGAGCGGTATACGAGCAGTACGTC. Translation: CASSSAGAVYEQYV. V gene TRBV6-1 combines with J gene TRBJ2-7, with 7 nucleotides matching TRBD2. The CDR3 length is 14 residues. Germline assignment: CDR1 MNHNS and CDR2 SASEGT. V gave up 5 bases and J gave up 4 bases; unmatched junction bases: 8.

This clonotype has a count of ten or more. The V and J genes are TRBV7-9 and TRBJ2-5, with 9 bases matching TRBD2. J gave up 5 bases and V 5 bases, and 6 bases lay outside the gene matches. The CDR3 runs to 14 residues. Germline CDR1 is SEHNR and CDR2 is FQNEAQ (reference sequence). CDR3 nucleotides: TGTGCCAGCAGCGCGGGACTAGCATGGGAGACCCAGTACTTC. This encodes CASSAGLAWETQYF.

This clonotype was seen at least ten times. The chain links TRBV13 to TRBJ2-1, with 7 bases that match TRBD2. Germline V gives CDR1 PRHDT, CDR2 FYEKMQ (reference sequence). The CDR3 runs to 16 residues. With 5 bases clipped from V and 7 bases from J, the junction kept 14 bases outside the gene matches. The CDR3 sequence: CASSETQAGRGNEQFF. The DNA of the CDR3 is TGTGCCAGCAGCGAGACCCAAGCGGGAAGGGGAAATGAGCAGTTCTTC.

This clonotype was detected only a few times. The DNA of the CDR3 is TGTGCTAGTGGTTTGGTACAGGGGGCAGGCGGGGAGCTGTTTTTT. Amino acid sequence: CASGLVQGAGGELFF. The chain uses TRBV12-5 and TRBJ2-2, with 9 positions matching TRBD1. This CDR3 contains 15 residues. The germline V gene encodes CDR1 LGHNT and CDR2 FRNRAP. After removal of 0 bases from V and 7 bases from J, the junction contained 3 bases not matched to a gene.

Concerning this clonotype: At one of its ends the junction is not consistent with the germline gene, which may arise from a read error. The CDR3 DNA is TGTGCCAGTAGCCAAGGGCAAGGTGAGCAGTTCTTC. It specifies CASSQGQGEQFF. This sequence joins TRBV3-1 and TRBJ2-1; D ambiguous. The CDR3 totals 12 residues. Germline lookup yields CDR1 LGHDT and CDR2 YNNKEL (reference sequence).

This clonotype has only a few counts. This chain joins TRBV20-1 and TRBJ1-1; D might be TRBD1 (6 bases). CDR1 is DFQATT, CDR2 SNEGSKA, per germline (reference sequence). V lost 7 bases to trimming and J lost 7 bases, with 16 bases between them. The CDR3 runs to 12 residues. DNA for the CDR3: TGCAGTGTGTATCAGGGGCCGGGTGAAGCTTTCTTT. It encodes CSVYQGPGEAFF.

This clonotype was picked up many times. The chain has TRBV15 and TRBJ1-5; no firm D call. This CDR3 is built from 15 residues. Trimming removed 4 bases at V and 7 bases at J, with 17 bases between. CDR1 is LNHNV, CDR2 YYDKDF, per germline (reference sequence). The CDR3 region is CATSIPGPGGQPQHF. The CDR3 DNA follows: TGTGCCACCAGCATCCCTGGGCCAGGCGGCCAGCCCCAGCATTTT.

This clonotype appeared many times. This chain uses TRBV29-1 with TRBJ2-4, with 8 bases aligning to TRBD1. The ends lost 0 bases at V and 8 bases at J; junction bases unmatched: 3. The CDR3 spans 13 residues. Germline CDR1 SQVTM, CDR2 ANQGSEA. CDR3 sequence: CSVEDLDRDIQYF. CDR3 DNA sequence: TGCAGCGTTGAAGATCTGGACAGGGACATTCAGTACTTC.

There are many counts of this clonotype. V is TRBV7-3 and J is TRBJ1-3; D perhaps matches TRBD1 (5 bases). The germline CDR1 and CDR2 sequences are SGHTA and FQGTGA. With 2 bases removed from V and 3 bases from J, the gap between germline ends came to 11 bases. The CDR3 is 15 amino acids. The CDR3 sequence is CASSLSGGFGNTIYF. CDR3 nucleotide sequence: TGTGCCAGCAGCTTATCCGGGGGGTTTGGAAACACCATATATTTT.

The chain is built from TRBV7-9 and TRBJ1-2, with 10 bases aligning to TRBD1. J was trimmed by 4 bases and V by 4 bases; bases with no gene match: 9. Germline assignment: CDR1 SEHNR and CDR2 FQNEAQ (reference sequence). This CDR3 spans 16 amino acids. This CDR3 is CASSSVPGQGTYGYTF. The CDR3 region has the DNA TGTGCCAGCAGCTCCGTCCCGGGACAGGGGACCTATGGCTACACCTTC. Based on the CDR3 plus reference TRBV7-9 and TRBJ1-2, the full variable domain is DTGVSQNPRHKITKRGQNVTFRCDPISEHNRLYWYRQTLGQGPEFLTYFQNEAQLEKSRLLSDRFSAERPKGSFSTLEIQRTEQGDSAMYLCASSSVPGQGTYGYTFGSGTRLTVV.

A remark on this clonotype: This may come from a read error, since a much larger clone is one base off. This chain connects TRBV28 to TRBJ1-3, with 8 positions matching TRBD1. CDR3 size: 15 residues. Germline V gene lookup returns CDR1 MDHEN and CDR2 SYDVKM. The CDR3 reads CTTGQGGDFGNTIYF. The CDR3 bases are TGTACCACCGGACAGGGAGGGGACTTTGGAAACACCATATATTTT.

In its sample, this clonotype was seen a few times. This chain connects TRBV5-1 to TRBJ2-2; TRBD2 matches at 9 bases. Looked up from germline, CDR1 is SGHRS and CDR2 is YFSETQ. The CDR3 length is 13 residues. V was clipped by 9 bases and J by 4 bases; unmatched bases: 4. As DNA, the CDR3 is TGCGCCACTCGCGGGAGGGGCACCGGGGAGCTGTTTTTT. Protein sequence: CATRGRGTGELFF.

This clonotype was seen repeatedly, ten times or more. The CDR3 DNA follows: TGTGCCAGAGATCCGGGACAGTCTAGCTCTGGGGCCAACGTCCTGACTTTC. Its translation is CARDPGQSSSGANVLTF. This chain links TRBV7-9 with TRBJ2-6; 7 positions match TRBD1. The V gene's germline CDR1 is SEHNR and CDR2 FQNEAQ (reference sequence). J was trimmed by 0 bases and V by 9 bases; bases with no gene match: 11. CDR3 size: 17 residues.

The chain uses TRBV7-3 and TRBJ1-1; 7 bases match TRBD1. This CDR3 comprises 16 residues. Germline trimming cut 1 base from V and 5 bases from J; bases unmatched to any gene: 10. Germline CDR1 SGHTA, CDR2 FQGTGA. CDR3 amino acids: CASSLSPSGGRTEAFF. In DNA form, the CDR3 reads TGTGCCAGCAGCTTAAGTCCCTCAGGGGGGAGGACTGAAGCTTTCTTT.

This clonotype occurred many times. The V call is TRBV29-1, the J call TRBJ1-1; D is perhaps TRBD1 (5 bases). The germline V gene has CDR1 SQVTM and CDR2 ANQGSEA. Trimming took off 4 bases at V and 0 bases at J, with 9 bases between the two ends. This CDR3 has 13 residues. CDR3 amino acids: CSVVGHLNTEAFF. The CDR3 bases are TGCAGCGTTGTAGGACACCTGAACACTGAAGCTTTCTTT.